This T cell receptor beta chain was found in a study of beta chain features in type 1 diabetes. Study results and limitations: PCR might show a preference for shorter templates, equally across patients and controls. All four CD4+ subsets of Type 1 diabetes patients contained TCRB CDR3s that were moderately but significantly shorter.

The V end was cut by 2 bases, the J end by 1 base, with 11 bases between. From germline, CDR1 is SQVTM and CDR2 ANQGSEA. The CDR3 extends over 14 amino acids. Details on this clone: The antigen is unknown.

Researchers reported sorting CD4+ naive, central memory, regulatory and stem cell-like memory cells via CD45RO/CCR7/CD25/CD127/CD95/CD27. The authors obtained over 95% purity in all sorted populations. Expressed TCRB transcripts were sequenced, since all the RNA that had been isolated was reverse transcribed. Clones were read by immunoSEQ multiplex PCR, and TCRdb kept only the in-frame ones, dropping some. The sample has roughly 220,000 clones; more than 15% are singletons. The receptor was isolated from a young man with type 1 diabetes. The rearrangement joins TRBV29-1 to TRBJ1-1; D might be TRBD1 (5 bases). Sequencing input: naive CD4+ T cells from blood. The CDR3 loop reads CSVESRQTNTEAFF. CDR3 coding DNA: TGCAGCGTTGAATCGCGACAGACGAACACTGAAGCTTTCTTT.